This note documents a single T cell receptor (beta chain) sequence. CDR3 length: 15 amino acids. Germline V gene lookup returns CDR1 GTSNPN and CDR2 SVGIG (reference sequence). Between the trimmed V and J ends, which lost 0 bases and 3 bases, there was a span of 14 bases. This sample was taken from a study of CD8+ T cells in alopecia areata. Following RNA extraction, reverse transcription yielded cDNA that acted as the sequencing template. The assay was immunoSEQ multiplex PCR, and TCRdb's table has in-frame clones only and misses some. This sample has 170,000 or so clones; about 63% occur once, and the top ten carry roughly 14%.

The origin of this receptor is a human donor with alopecia areata. The chain combines TRBV30 with TRBJ1-2, with D perhaps TRBD1 (5 bases). This material consisted of CD4+ T cells sorted from blood, taken at week 0. Here the CDR3 reads CAWSVLRGRDYGYTF. Here the CDR3 DNA reads TGTGCCTGGAGTGTACTAAGGGGTCGGGACTATGGCTACACCTTC.